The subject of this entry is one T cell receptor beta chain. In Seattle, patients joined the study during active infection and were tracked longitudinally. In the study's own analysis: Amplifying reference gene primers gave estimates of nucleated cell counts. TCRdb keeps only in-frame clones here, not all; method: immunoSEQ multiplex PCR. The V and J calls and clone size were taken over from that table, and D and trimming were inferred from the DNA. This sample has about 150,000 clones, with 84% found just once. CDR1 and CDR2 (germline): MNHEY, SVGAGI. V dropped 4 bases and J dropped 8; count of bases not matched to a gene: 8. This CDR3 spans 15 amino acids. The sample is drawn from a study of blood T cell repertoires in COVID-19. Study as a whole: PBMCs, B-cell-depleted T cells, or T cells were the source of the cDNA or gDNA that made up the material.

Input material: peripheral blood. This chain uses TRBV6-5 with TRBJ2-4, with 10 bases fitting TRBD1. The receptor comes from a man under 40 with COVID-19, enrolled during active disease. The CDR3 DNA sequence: TGTGCCAGCAGTTCCCGACAGGGGGCTGGGGACATTCAGTACTTC. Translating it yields CASSSRQGAGDIQYF.